These T cell receptor beta chains were read from a single sample in a study of T cell responses to AZD1222 COVID-19 vaccine. Repertoires were generated with immunoSEQ multiplex PCR, while TCRdb's copy carries only in-frame clones and drops some. Of some 130,000 clones detected, over 75% appear once; the ten largest clones hold approximately 3%. The sample in question was peripheral blood, obtained on day 0 of AZD1222 vaccination. The source of these receptors is an adult in good health. CDR3s include the opening cysteine and the closing phenylalanine or tryptophan. D genes are given only for firm matches. A clone size is listed for some rows: how often the clone was seen (once, few, many), or a class if it is expanded.

>TRBV6-5|TRBD1|TRBJ2-1|once
CASSYGRDSLDNEQFF
TGTGCCAGCAGTTACGGAAGGGACAGCCTAGACAATGAGCAGTTCTTC
>TRBV19|-|TRBJ1-6|-
CASSMAGASNSPLHF
TGTGCCAGTAGTATGGCGGGGGCCTCAAATTCACCCCTCCACTTT
>TRBV27|-|TRBJ1-2|-
CASSSGVGYGYTF
TGTGCCAGCAGTTCAGGGGTCGGTTATGGCTACACCTTC
>TRBV5-4|-|TRBJ2-1|-
CASRGLGRGNNEQFF
TGTGCCAGCAGGGGTCTCGGCAGAGGGAACAATGAGCAGTTCTTC
>TRBV6-5|-|TRBJ1-6|-
CASSASNSPLHF
TGTGCCAGCAGCGCTAGTAATTCACCCCTCCACTTT
>TRBV7-3|-|TRBJ2-3|-
CASSLSPLGAGRDTQYF
TGTGCCAGCAGCTTATCCCCTCTAGGGGCGGGTCGAGATACGCAGTATTTT
>TRBV10-1|-|TRBJ2-1|-
CASSRDINEQFF
TGCGCCAGCAGCCGGGACATCAATGAGCAGTTCTTC
>TRBV27|-|TRBJ2-7|-
CASSFQVSSYEQYF
TGTGCCAGCAGTTTTCAGGTGAGCTCCTACGAGCAGTACTTC
>TRBV3-1/TRBV3-2|-|TRBJ2-3|-
CASSLLEDTQYF
TGTGCCAGCAGCCTCTTGGAGGATACGCAGTATTTT
>TRBV9|TRBD2|TRBJ2-5|-
CASSVGASGSSETQYF
TGTGCCAGCAGCGTAGGGGCTAGCGGGAGTAGTGAGACCCAGTACTTC
>TRBV10-1|-|TRBJ1-2|-
CASRATRGNYGYTF
TGCGCCAGCAGAGCGACCAGGGGAAACTATGGCTACACCTTC
>TRBV4-1|-|TRBJ1-2|few
CASSPGSRDYGYTF
TGCGCCAGCAGCCCGGGGAGTCGGGACTATGGCTACACCTTC
>TRBV5-1|TRBD1|TRBJ2-7|-
CASSLALRQGQPRSSPSYEQYF
TGCGCCAGCAGCTTGGCCCTGCGCCAGGGACAGCCGAGAAGCTCCCCCTCCTACGAGCAGTACTTC
>TRBV25-1|-|TRBJ2-1|-
CASSGLVGWSSYNEQFF
TGTGCCAGCAGTGGACTAGTCGGTTGGAGCTCCTACAATGAGCAGTTCTTC
>TRBV27|-|TRBJ2-7|-
CASSLTGTQTYEQYF
TGTGCCAGCAGTTTAACCGGGACTCAGACCTACGAGCAGTACTTC
>TRBV30|TRBD2|TRBJ2-7|-
CAWAGGSYEQYF
TGTGCCTGGGCGGGAGGTTCCTACGAGCAGTACTTC
>TRBV5-1|TRBD2|TRBJ2-1|once
CASSPGDGRWLADNEQFF
TGCGCCAGCAGCCCCGGTGACGGGAGGTGGCTCGCGGACAATGAGCAGTTCTTC
>TRBV10-3|-|TRBJ1-5|-
CATAGQYSNQPQHF
TGTGCCACCGCCGGACAGTATAGCAATCAGCCCCAGCATTTT
>TRBV18|-|TRBJ2-5|-
CASSPLPGSTQETQYF
TGTGCCAGCTCACCCCTCCCGGGGAGCACCCAAGAGACCCAGTACTTC
>TRBV2|TRBD2|TRBJ2-3|-
CASAFQREGIFTDTQYF
TGTGCCAGCGCATTCCAGCGGGAGGGCATATTCACAGATACGCAGTATTTT
>TRBV3-1/TRBV3-2|TRBD1|TRBJ1-2|once
CASSQDRQGNGEGYTF
TGTGCCAGCAGCCAAGACCGACAGGGGAACGGGGAAGGCTACACCTTC
>TRBV18|-|TRBJ1-6|-
CASSPRHNSPLHF
TGTGCCAGCTCACCACGCCATAATTCACCCCTCCACTTT
>TRBV29-1|-|TRBJ1-2|-
CSVEEWGASGYTF
TGCAGCGTTGAAGAATGGGGGGCCTCGGGCTACACCTTC
>TRBV5-6|-|TRBJ1-5|-
CASSSWGGGINQPQHF
TGTGCCAGCAGCTCCTGGGGAGGGGGGATCAATCAGCCCCAGCATTTT
>TRBV27|-|TRBJ1-5|-
CASSPGGGSNQPQHF
TGTGCCAGCAGTCCCGGGGGAGGAAGCAATCAGCCCCAGCATTTT
>TRBV19|TRBD2|TRBJ2-2|-
CASSTAGGATGELFF
TGTGCCAGTAGTACGGCGGGAGGGGCCACCGGGGAGCTGTTTTTT
>TRBV19|TRBD1|TRBJ1-2|-
CASSPRDSRQGYTF
TGTGCCAGTAGTCCCCGGGACAGTAGACAAGGCTACACCTTC
>TRBV14|-|TRBJ1-1|-
CASSLYGTAHTEAFF
TGTGCCAGCAGCCTTTATGGGACCGCGCACACTGAAGCTTTCTTT
>TRBV7-8|-|TRBJ1-2|-
CASSRQEGGSRGYTF
TGTGCCAGCAGCCGCCAGGAGGGGGGAAGTCGTGGCTACACCTTC
>TRBV7-9|-|TRBJ1-4|-
CASSPYEASSYKLFF
TGTGCCAGCAGCCCTTATGAGGCTAGTTCGTACAAACTGTTTTTT
>TRBV15|-|TRBJ1-3|once
CATSRDGLGPGNTIYF
TGTGCCACCAGCAGAGATGGACTCGGTCCGGGAAACACCATATATTTT
>TRBV29-1|TRBD1|TRBJ1-2|-
CSVHRGTGAYGYTF
TGCAGCGTTCACCGCGGGACAGGGGCCTATGGCTACACCTTC
>TRBV6-1|-|TRBJ1-1|-
CASSELGGRAEAFF
TGTGCCAGCAGTGAACTGGGGGGGCGAGCTGAAGCTTTCTTT
>TRBV6-5|-|TRBJ2-7|-
CASSYSGGVGEQYF
TGTGCCAGCAGTTACTCAGGGGGTGTTGGGGAGCAGTACTTC
>TRBV6-5|-|TRBJ1-5|-
CASRALIGNQPQHF
TGTGCCAGCAGGGCCCTTATTGGCAATCAGCCCCAGCATTTT
>TRBV25-1|-|TRBJ2-3|-
CASSDHRSSTDTQYF
TGTGCCAGCAGTGATCACCGTTCTAGCACAGATACGCAGTATTTT
>TRBV10-3|TRBD1|TRBJ1-1|-
CAISSGGNTEAFF
TGTGCCATCAGTTCAGGGGGGAACACTGAAGCTTTCTTT
>TRBV3-1/TRBV3-2|-|TRBJ1-3|-
CASSPRENTIYF
TGTGCCAGCAGCCCCAGGGAAAACACCATATATTTT
>TRBV24-1|TRBD1|TRBJ1-1|-
CATSDPDRVGAFF
TGTGCCACCAGTGACCCCGACAGGGTTGGAGCTTTCTTT
>TRBV2|TRBD1|TRBJ1-1|-
CASRGDRGNTEAFF
TGTGCCAGCAGGGGGGACAGGGGGAACACTGAAGCTTTCTTT
>TRBV3-1/TRBV3-2|TRBD2|TRBJ2-1|-
CASSQDRLAGNEQFF
TGTGCCAGCAGCCAAGATCGACTAGCGGGCAATGAGCAGTTCTTC
>TRBV5-3|-|TRBJ1-5|-
CARSLGTRNQPQHF
TGTGCCAGAAGCTTGGGGACACGGAATCAGCCCCAGCATTTT
>TRBV11-3|TRBD2|TRBJ2-1|-
CASSSPTGREQFF
TGTGCCAGCAGCTCGCCTACCGGGAGGGAGCAGTTCTTC
>TRBV19|-|TRBJ1-4|-
CATAPQGATNEKLFF
TGTGCCACCGCCCCCCAGGGAGCCACTAATGAAAAACTGTTTTTT
>TRBV6-2/TRBV6-3|-|TRBJ2-7|-
CASSYVAGKEQYF
TGTGCCAGCAGTTATGTGGCGGGGAAGGAGCAGTACTTC
>TRBV2|-|TRBJ1-6|few
CASSEGDSPLHF
TGTGCCAGCAGTGAAGGGGATTCACCCCTCCACTTT
>TRBV30|-|TRBJ2-6|-
CAWSVGGANVLTF
TGTGCCTGGAGTGTAGGGGGGGCCAACGTCCTGACTTTC
>TRBV9|-|TRBJ1-2|-
CASSVRRVGGYTF
TGTGCCAGCAGCGTACGCAGGGTCGGAGGCTACACCTTC
>TRBV5-1|-|TRBJ1-4|-
CASKPAATNEKLFF
TGCGCCAGCAAACCGGCTGCAACTAATGAAAAACTGTTTTTT
>TRBV3-1/TRBV3-2|-|TRBJ1-5|-
CASSSGYSNQPQHF
TGTGCCAGCAGTTCAGGATATAGCAATCAGCCCCAGCATTTT
>TRBV29-1|-|TRBJ2-1|-
CSVGRGLVGEQFF
TGCAGCGTTGGTCGGGGTCTCGTAGGTGAGCAGTTCTTC
>TRBV5-1|-|TRBJ2-2|-
CASLPLGEASNTGELFF
TGCGCCAGCCTACCCCTGGGGGAGGCTTCGAACACCGGGGAGCTGTTTTTT
>TRBV7-9|-|TRBJ2-5|-
CASSPEGVQETQYF
TGTGCCAGCAGCCCCGAGGGGGTTCAAGAGACCCAGTACTTC
>TRBV3-1/TRBV3-2|-|TRBJ1-4|-
CASSPLLGWGKLFF
TGTGCCAGCAGCCCGTTACTGGGTTGGGGAAAACTGTTTTTT
>TRBV7-9|TRBD1|TRBJ2-3|-
CASSSSTGVKDTQYF
TGTGCCAGCAGCTCCTCGACAGGGGTTAAAGATACGCAGTATTTT
>TRBV10-3|-|TRBJ1-5|-
CAISESTARQPQHF
TGTGCCATCAGTGAGTCCACGGCTCGGCAGCCCCAGCATTTT